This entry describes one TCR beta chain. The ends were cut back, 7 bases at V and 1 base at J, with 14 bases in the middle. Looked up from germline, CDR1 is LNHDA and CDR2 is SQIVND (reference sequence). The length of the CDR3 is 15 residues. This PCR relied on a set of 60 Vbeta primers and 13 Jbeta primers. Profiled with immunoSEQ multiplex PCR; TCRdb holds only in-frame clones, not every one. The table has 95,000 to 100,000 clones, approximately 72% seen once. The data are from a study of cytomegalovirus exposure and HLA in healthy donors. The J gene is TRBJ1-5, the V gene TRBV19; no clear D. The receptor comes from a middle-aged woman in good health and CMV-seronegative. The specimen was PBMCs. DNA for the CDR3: TGTGCCAGTAAGTTTTCGGCAGGAAGCAATCAGCCCCAGCATTTT. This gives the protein CASKFSAGSNQPQHF. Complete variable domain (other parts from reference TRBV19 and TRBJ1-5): DGGITQSPKYLFRKEGQNVTLSCEQNLNHDAMYWYRQDPGQGLRLIYYSQIVNDFQKGDIAEGYSVSREKKESFPLTVTSAQKNPTAFYLCASKFSAGSNQPQHFGDGTRLSIL.